This T cell receptor beta chain originates from a study of blood T cell repertoires in COVID-19. Study-wide context: T cells, B-cell-depleted T cells, or PBMCs provided the cDNA or gDNA that served as material.

In the original processing: Reference gene primer amplification yielded estimated nucleated cell counts. TCRdb's table, derived via immunoSEQ multiplex PCR, lists solely in-frame clones and lacks some. The V and J calls and clone size were taken over from that table, and D and trimming were inferred from the DNA. The sample has about 360,000 clones; 80% to 90% are singletons. Seattle-derived patients entered the study during active infection and were followed longitudinally. This clonotype originated in a woman in her fifties or sixties with COVID-19, enrolled during active disease. The sequenced material came from peripheral blood.

CDR3 in amino acids: CAVGVWGGTEAFF. The CDR3 DNA follows: TGTGCCGTGGGGGTATGGGGGGGCACTGAAGCTTTCTTT. The genes are TRBV6-5 and TRBJ1-1, with a weak D call TRBD1 (5 bases). CDR1 and CDR2 (germline): MNHEY, SVGAGI. The CDR3 covers 13 residues. Trimming took 11 bases from V and 4 from J, leaving 17 bases between them.